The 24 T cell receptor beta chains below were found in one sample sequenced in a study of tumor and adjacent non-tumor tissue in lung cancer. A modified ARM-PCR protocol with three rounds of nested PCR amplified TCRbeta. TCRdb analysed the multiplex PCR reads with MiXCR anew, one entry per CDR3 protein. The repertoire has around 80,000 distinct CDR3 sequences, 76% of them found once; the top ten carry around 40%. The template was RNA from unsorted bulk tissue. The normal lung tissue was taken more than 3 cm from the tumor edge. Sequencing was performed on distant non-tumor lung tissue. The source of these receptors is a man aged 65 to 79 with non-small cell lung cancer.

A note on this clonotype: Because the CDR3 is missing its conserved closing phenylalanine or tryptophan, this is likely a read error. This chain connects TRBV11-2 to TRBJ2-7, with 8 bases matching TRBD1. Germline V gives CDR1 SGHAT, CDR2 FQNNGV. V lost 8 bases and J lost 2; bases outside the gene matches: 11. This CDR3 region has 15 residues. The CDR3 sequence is CASALDQGAPYEQYY. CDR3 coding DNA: TGTGCCAGCGCCTTAGATCAGGGGGCCCCCTACGAGCAGTACTAC.

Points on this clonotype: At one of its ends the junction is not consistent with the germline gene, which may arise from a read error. The CDR3 loop reads CASGEVGVEVYNEQFF. DNA of the CDR3: TGTGCCAGCGGTGAAGTTGGGGTGGAGGTTTACAATGAGCAATTCTTC. The gene calls are TRBV6-1 and TRBJ2-1; D is possibly TRBD2 (5 bases). CDR1 and CDR2 from the germline V gene are MNHNS and SASEGT. The CDR3 consists of 16 residues.

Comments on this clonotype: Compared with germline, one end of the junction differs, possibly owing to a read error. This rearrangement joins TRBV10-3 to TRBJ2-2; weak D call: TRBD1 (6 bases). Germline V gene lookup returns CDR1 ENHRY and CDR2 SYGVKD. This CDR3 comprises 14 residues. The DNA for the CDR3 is TGTGCCAGCATACAGGGTCCCGACACCGGTGAGCTGTTTTTT. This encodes CASIQGPDTGELFF.

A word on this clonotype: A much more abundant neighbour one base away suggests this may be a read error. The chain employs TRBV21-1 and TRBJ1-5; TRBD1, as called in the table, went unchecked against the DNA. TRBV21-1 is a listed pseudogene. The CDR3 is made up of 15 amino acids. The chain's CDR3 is CASIADGGSNQPQHF. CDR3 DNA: TGTGCCAGCATCGCAGATGGGGGTAGCAATCAGCCCCAGCATTTT.

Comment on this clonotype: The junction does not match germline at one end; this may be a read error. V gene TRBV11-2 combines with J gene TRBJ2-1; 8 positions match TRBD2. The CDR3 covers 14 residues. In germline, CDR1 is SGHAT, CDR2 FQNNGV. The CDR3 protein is CASSLAGGAGEHFF. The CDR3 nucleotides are TGTGCCAGCAGCTTAGCGGGGGGGGCCGGTGAGCATTTCTTC.

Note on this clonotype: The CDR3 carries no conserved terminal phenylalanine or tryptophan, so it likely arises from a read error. The CDR3 region is CASSTGLIQETQYL. The CDR3 DNA reads TGCGCCAGCAGTACGGGACTGATCCAAGAGACCCAGTACCTC. The rearrangement uses TRBV10-2 and TRBJ2-5; possibly TRBD2 for D (6 bases). V lost 5 bases and J lost 1, with 11 bases in between. The CDR3 contains 14 residues. Per the germline V gene, CDR1 is WSHSY and CDR2 is SAAADI.

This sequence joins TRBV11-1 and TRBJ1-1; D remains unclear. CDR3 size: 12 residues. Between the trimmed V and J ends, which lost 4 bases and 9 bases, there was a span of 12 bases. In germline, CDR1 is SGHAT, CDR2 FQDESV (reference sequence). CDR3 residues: CASSSVGPKAFF. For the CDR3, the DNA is TGTGCCAGCAGCTCTGTCGGCCCGAAAGCTTTCTTT.

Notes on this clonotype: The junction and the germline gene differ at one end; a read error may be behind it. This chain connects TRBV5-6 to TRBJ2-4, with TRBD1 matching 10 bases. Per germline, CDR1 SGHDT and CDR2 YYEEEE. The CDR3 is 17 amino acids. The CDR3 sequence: CAGSATGTGVVGNIGYF. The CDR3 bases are TGTGCCGGCAGTGCTACCGGGACAGGGGTCGTTGGAAACATTGGGTACTTC.

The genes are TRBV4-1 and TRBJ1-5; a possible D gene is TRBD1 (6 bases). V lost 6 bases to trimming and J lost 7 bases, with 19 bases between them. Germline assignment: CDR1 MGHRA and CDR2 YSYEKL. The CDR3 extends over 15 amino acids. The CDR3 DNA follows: TGCGCCAGCAGTCGCGGACAGTTGGGGGAACAGCCCCAGCATTTT. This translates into CASSRGQLGEQPQHF.

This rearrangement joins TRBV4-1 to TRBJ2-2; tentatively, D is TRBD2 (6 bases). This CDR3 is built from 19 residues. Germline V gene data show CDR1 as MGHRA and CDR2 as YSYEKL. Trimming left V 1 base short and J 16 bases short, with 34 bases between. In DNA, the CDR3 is TGCGCCAGCAGCCAAGTTTCATATTGGGCGGGATCAGTCACCGGGGATCCGTTTTTT. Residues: CASSQVSYWAGSVTGDPFF.

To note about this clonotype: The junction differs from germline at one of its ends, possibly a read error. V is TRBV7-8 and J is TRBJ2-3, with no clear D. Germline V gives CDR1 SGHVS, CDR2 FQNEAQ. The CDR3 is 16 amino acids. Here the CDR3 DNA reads TGTGCCAGCAGTTTAGCTCTGGCAGCACATACTGATACCCAGTATTTT. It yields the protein CASSLALAAHTDTQYF.

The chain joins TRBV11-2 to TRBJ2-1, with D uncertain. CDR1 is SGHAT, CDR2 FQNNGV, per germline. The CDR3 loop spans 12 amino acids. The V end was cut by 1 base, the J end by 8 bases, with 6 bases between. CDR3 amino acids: CASSLGVYEQFF. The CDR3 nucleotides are TGTGCCAGCAGCTTAGGGGTATATGAGCAGTTCTTC.

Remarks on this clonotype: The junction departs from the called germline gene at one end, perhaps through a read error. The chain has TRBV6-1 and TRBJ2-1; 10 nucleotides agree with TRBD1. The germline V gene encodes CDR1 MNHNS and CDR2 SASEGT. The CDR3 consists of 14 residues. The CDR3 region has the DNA TGTGAGAGCAGTGGGACAGGGGAATTGGATGAGAAGTTCTTC. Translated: CESSGTGELDEKFF.

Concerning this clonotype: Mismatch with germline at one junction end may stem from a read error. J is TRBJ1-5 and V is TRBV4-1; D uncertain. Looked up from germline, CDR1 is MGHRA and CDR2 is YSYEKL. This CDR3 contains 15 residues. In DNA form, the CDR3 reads TGCTCCAGCAGCCAAGGACCCCGTGGCGATCAGCCCCAGCATTTT. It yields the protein CSSSQGPRGDQPQHF.

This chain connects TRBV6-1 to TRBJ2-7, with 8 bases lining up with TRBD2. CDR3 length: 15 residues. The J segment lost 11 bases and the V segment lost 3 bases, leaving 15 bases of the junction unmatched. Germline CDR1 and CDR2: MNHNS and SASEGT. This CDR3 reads CASSEAGGASYDEYF. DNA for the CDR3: TGTGCCAGCAGTGAGGCGGGGGGCGCATCCTACGATGAGTACTTC.

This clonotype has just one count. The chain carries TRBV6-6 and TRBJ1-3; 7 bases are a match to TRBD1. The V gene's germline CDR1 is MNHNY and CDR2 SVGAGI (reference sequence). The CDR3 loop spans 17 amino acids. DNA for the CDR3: TGTGTCATCAGTAACCGACAGGGTTCCCTCTCTGGAAACACCATATATTTT. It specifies CVISNRQGSLSGNTIYF.

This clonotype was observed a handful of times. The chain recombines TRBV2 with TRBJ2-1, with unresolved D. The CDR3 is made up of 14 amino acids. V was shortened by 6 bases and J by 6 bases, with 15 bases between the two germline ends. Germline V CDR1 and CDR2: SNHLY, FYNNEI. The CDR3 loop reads CASRQGRNPNEQFF. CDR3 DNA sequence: TGTGCCAGCAGGCAAGGACGGAACCCCAATGAGCAGTTCTTC.

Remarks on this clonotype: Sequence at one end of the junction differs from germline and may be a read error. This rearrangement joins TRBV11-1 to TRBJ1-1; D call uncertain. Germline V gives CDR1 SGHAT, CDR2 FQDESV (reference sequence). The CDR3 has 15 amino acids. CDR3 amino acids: CTSSLENRAGTEAFF. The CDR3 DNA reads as TGTACCAGTAGCTTGGAGAATCGGGCGGGGACTGAAGCTTTCTTT. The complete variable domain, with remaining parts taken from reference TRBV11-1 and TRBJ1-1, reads EAEVAQSPRYKITEKSQAVAFWCDPISGHATLYWYRQILGQGPELLVQFQDESVVDDSQLPKDRFSAERLKGVDSTLKIQPAELGDSAMYLCTSSLENRAGTEAFFGQGTRLTVV.

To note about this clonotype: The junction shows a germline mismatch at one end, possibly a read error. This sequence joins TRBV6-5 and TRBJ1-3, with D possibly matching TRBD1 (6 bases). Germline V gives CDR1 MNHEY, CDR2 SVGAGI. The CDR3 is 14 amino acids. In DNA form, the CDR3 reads TGTACCAGCAAAGCAGGGGACCCTGGAAACACCGTATATTTT. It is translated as CTSKAGDPGNTVYF.

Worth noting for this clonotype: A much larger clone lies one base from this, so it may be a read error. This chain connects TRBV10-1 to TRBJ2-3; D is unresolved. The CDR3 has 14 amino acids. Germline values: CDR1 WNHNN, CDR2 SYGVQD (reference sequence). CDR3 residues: CTSSEMGNERTQYF. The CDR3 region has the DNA TGCACCAGCAGTGAGATGGGGAACGAGAGAACGCAGTATTTT.

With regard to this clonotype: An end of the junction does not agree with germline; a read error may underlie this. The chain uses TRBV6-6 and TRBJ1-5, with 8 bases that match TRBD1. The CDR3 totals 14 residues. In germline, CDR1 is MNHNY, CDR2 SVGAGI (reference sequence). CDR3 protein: CASTRTGPPGSQHF. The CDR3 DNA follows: TGTGCTAGCACTCGGACAGGGCCCCCCGGGTCCCAGCATTTT.

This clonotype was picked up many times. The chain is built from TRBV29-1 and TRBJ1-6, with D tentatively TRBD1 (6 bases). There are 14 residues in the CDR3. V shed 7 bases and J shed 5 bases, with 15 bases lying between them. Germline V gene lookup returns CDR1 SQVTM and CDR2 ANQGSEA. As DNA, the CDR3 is TGCAGCGCCGGGAGAGCAGGGGATAATTCACCCCTCCACTTT. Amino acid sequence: CSAGRAGDNSPLHF.

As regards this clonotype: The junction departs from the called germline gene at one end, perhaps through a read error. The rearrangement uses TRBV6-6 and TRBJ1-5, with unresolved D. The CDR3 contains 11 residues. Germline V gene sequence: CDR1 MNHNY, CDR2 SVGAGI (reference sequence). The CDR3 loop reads CASGYSKEQHF. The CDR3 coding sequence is TGTGCCAGCGGTTACTCGAAAGAACAGCATTTT.

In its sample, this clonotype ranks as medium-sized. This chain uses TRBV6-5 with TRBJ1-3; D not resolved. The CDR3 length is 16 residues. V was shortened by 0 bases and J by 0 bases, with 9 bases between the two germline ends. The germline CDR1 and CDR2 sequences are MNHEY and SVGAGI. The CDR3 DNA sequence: TGTGCCAGCAGTTACTCGTTCGAGAGCTCTGGAAACACCATATATTTT. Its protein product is CASSYSFESSGNTIYF.